The clone carrying this T cell receptor beta chain came up once. This sample is drawn from a study of technical replicates of blood from a few donors. Repertoires were generated with immunoSEQ multiplex PCR, while TCRdb's copy carries only in-frame clones and drops some. The sample shows 74,000 or so clones, approximately 90% of them seen only once. The TCR sequence derives from a human donor in good health. Sequences were obtained from T cells isolated from PBMCs.

The CDR3, as DNA: TGTGCCAGTAGTACCCAGGGGCCCACTGAAGCTTTCTTT. Translated, it gives CASSTQGPTEAFF. The V call is TRBV19, the J call TRBJ1-1; weak D call: TRBD1 (6 bases). Trimming took off 4 bases at V and 4 bases at J, with 10 bases between the two ends. The CDR3 extends over 13 amino acids. The germline gives CDR1 LNHDA, CDR2 SQIVND (reference sequence).